This is a list of T cell receptor beta chains from one sample in a study of OX40 agonist ivuxolimab in advanced cancers. Measured with immunoSEQ multiplex PCR; TCRdb has only the in-frame clones, and not every one. Here the sample spans over 95,000 clones, approximately 95% being singletons. The specimen comprised CD4+ or CD8+ T cells sorted from blood, sampled in a trial of the OX40 agonist ivuxolimab. All receptors come from an adult with an advanced solid tumor such as melanoma, head and neck, liver or kidney cancer. The CDR3 runs from the conserved cysteine through the conserved F or W.

J gene: TRBJ2-1; V gene: TRBV9; CDR3 length: 16; CDR3 protein: CASSPLDSSSYNEQFF
J gene: TRBJ2-3; V gene: TRBV2; CDR3 length: 15; CDR3 protein: CASSGGVVSTDTQYF
J gene: TRBJ2-2; V gene: TRBV7-8; CDR3 length: 17; CDR3 protein: CASSFSAGEWNTGELFF
J gene: TRBJ2-1; V gene: TRBV5-6; CDR3 length: 16; CDR3 protein: CASSPGPITGYNEQFF
J gene: TRBJ1-5; V gene: TRBV28; CDR3 length: 12; CDR3 protein: CASSPAGQPQHF
J gene: TRBJ2-7; V gene: TRBV27; CDR3 length: 14; CDR3 protein: CASSSGPTPYEQYF
J gene: TRBJ2-3; V gene: TRBV19; CDR3 length: 15; CDR3 protein: CASTNLAGHTDTQYF
J gene: TRBJ2-2; V gene: TRBV4-1; CDR3 length: 16; CDR3 protein: CASSQTHPKDTGELFF
J gene: TRBJ2-1; V gene: TRBV5-6; CDR3 length: 12; CDR3 protein: CASSFSASEQFF
J gene: TRBJ1-1; V gene: TRBV6-5; CDR3 length: 13; CDR3 protein: CASSYSTNTEAFF
J gene: TRBJ1-2; V gene: TRBV7-9; CDR3 length: 13; CDR3 protein: CASSSLAGEGYTF
J gene: TRBJ1-1; V gene: TRBV5-3; CDR3 length: 19; CDR3 protein: CARKLGSGKGQGPPTEAFF
J gene: TRBJ1-4; V gene: TRBV4-1; CDR3 length: 14; CDR3 protein: CASSQGVMTEKLFF
J gene: TRBJ2-1; V gene: TRBV7-2; CDR3 length: 15; CDR3 protein: CASSPTGGGLYEQFF
J gene: TRBJ2-7; V gene: TRBV5-4; CDR3 length: 14; CDR3 protein: CASSLAGGQVEQYF
J gene: TRBJ2-1; V gene: TRBV27; CDR3 length: 16; CDR3 protein: CASSLSSQIPYNEQFF
J gene: TRBJ2-5; V gene: TRBV25-1; CDR3 length: 17; CDR3 protein: CASSESPGVTYQETQYF
J gene: TRBJ2-7; V gene: TRBV28; CDR3 length: 14; CDR3 protein: CASSSRSGSYEQYF
J gene: TRBJ2-7; V gene: TRBV18; CDR3 length: 13; CDR3 protein: CASSPSHSYEQYF
J gene: TRBJ2-1; V gene: TRBV15; CDR3 length: 13; CDR3 protein: CATSRYPMGEQFF
J gene: TRBJ2-5; V gene: TRBV27; CDR3 length: 17; CDR3 protein: CASSLTGLAGVGETQYF
J gene: TRBJ1-2; V gene: TRBV27; CDR3 length: 13; CDR3 protein: CASSLGGADGYTF
J gene: TRBJ2-3; V gene: TRBV10-3; CDR3 length: 17; CDR3 protein: CAISESTSATYTDTQYF
J gene: TRBJ1-1; V gene: TRBV5-4; CDR3 length: 14; CDR3 protein: CASRRWQDNTEAFF
J gene: TRBJ1-2; V gene: TRBV6-6; CDR3 length: 13; CDR3 protein: CARQPGTEDGYTF
J gene: TRBJ1-1; V gene: TRBV29-1; CDR3 length: 12; CDR3 protein: CSVEITGEEAFF
J gene: TRBJ1-1; V gene: TRBV19; CDR3 length: 14; CDR3 protein: CASSAGWGNTEAFF
J gene: TRBJ2-7; V gene: TRBV9; CDR3 length: 12; CDR3 protein: CASSGQGYEQYF
J gene: TRBJ1-3; V gene: TRBV28; CDR3 length: 15; CDR3 protein: CASSLRGGPGNTIYF
J gene: TRBJ2-7; V gene: TRBV29-1; CDR3 length: 14; CDR3 protein: CSVIGLAGSYEQYF
J gene: TRBJ2-1; V gene: TRBV11-3; CDR3 length: 15; CDR3 protein: CASSHWGGSYNEQFF
J gene: TRBJ2-5; V gene: TRBV11-3; CDR3 length: 15; CDR3 protein: CASSSSGGLGETQYF
J gene: TRBJ2-5; V gene: TRBV19; CDR3 length: 13; CDR3 protein: CASSIATWETQYF
J gene: TRBJ2-1; V gene: TRBV9; CDR3 length: 14; CDR3 protein: CASSGGLAVNEQFF
J gene: TRBJ1-6; V gene: TRBV6-5; CDR3 length: 13; CDR3 protein: CASSQGQNSPLHF
J gene: TRBJ1-5; V gene: TRBV27; CDR3 length: 13; CDR3 protein: CASSYDPNQPQHF
J gene: TRBJ2-3; V gene: TRBV7-9; CDR3 length: 14; CDR3 protein: CASSSRQGPDTQYF
J gene: TRBJ1-2; V gene: TRBV6-1; CDR3 length: 8; CDR3 protein: CASSSYTF
J gene: TRBJ1-2; V gene: TRBV28; CDR3 length: 14; CDR3 protein: CASSRYTGVGGYTF
J gene: TRBJ2-7; V gene: TRBV7-9; CDR3 length: 14; CDR3 protein: CASSVTETGYEQYF
J gene: TRBJ2-1; V gene: TRBV18; CDR3 length: 15; CDR3 protein: CASSHTSGGTNEQFF
J gene: TRBJ2-2; V gene: TRBV10-2; CDR3 length: 17; CDR3 protein: CASTPEAGEPNTGELFF
J gene: TRBJ2-7; V gene: TRBV27; CDR3 length: 11; CDR3 protein: CASSGALDWYF
J gene: TRBJ2-1; V gene: TRBV6-5; CDR3 length: 13; CDR3 protein: CASTQGRYNEQFF